Listed below are T cell receptor beta chains from one sample, sequenced in a study of cytotoxic CD8 clonotypes in ibrutinib-treated CLL. The protocol was immunoSEQ multiplex PCR, while the TCRdb copy is restricted to in-frame clones and leaves out a portion. The table has tens of thousands of clones, 56% seen once. The sample was PBMCs, taken after 24 months of ibrutinib treatment. The receptors stem from a human donor with chronic lymphocytic leukemia. Each CDR3 is given with its conserved first and last residue. A D gene is named only where the DNA matches it firmly. Size is stated for part of the rows, as once, few or many counts, or as a class when the clone is expanded.

>-|TRBV4-1|TRBJ1-5|-|20
CASSQVTPGWKSDSNQPQHF
TGCGCCAGCAGCCAAGTGACGCCTGGTTGGAAGTCAGATAGCAATCAGCCCCAGCATTTT
>-|TRBV6-5|TRBJ2-3|once|15
CASRKTFSSTDTQYF
TGTGCCAGTAGAAAGACATTTTCTAGCACAGATACGCAGTATTTT
>-|TRBV6-6|TRBJ2-7|few|14
CASTAWDRAPEQYF
TGTGCCAGCACAGCCTGGGACCGAGCACCCGAGCAGTACTTC
>-|TRBV28|TRBJ2-3|-|13
CASSSPSVDTQYF
TGTGCCAGCAGTTCACCTTCCGTGGATACGCAGTATTTT
>-|TRBV15|TRBJ1-1|-|14
CATSGDRLNTEAFF
TGTGCCACCAGTGGCGACAGACTGAACACTGAAGCTTTCTTT
>-|TRBV5-8|TRBJ1-4|-|14
CASSSNRVYEKLFF
TGTGCCAGCAGTTCTAACAGGGTTTACGAAAAACTGTTTTTT
>-|TRBV7-2|TRBJ1-1|-|15
CASSLAAGAGTEAFF
TGTGCCAGCAGCTTAGCCGCGGGGGCCGGGACTGAAGCTTTCTTT
>TRBD1|TRBV5-1|TRBJ1-2|-|14
CAIDRGANPDGYTF
TGCGCCATCGACAGGGGTGCTAACCCAGATGGCTACACCTTC
>-|TRBV7-9|TRBJ1-6|many|13
CASSLTENSPLHF
TGTGCCAGCAGCTTGACAGAGAATTCACCCCTCCACTTT
>TRBD1|TRBV6-5|TRBJ1-1|medium-sized|13
CASSYRGTGEAFF
TGTGCCAGCAGTTACCGCGGGACAGGGGAAGCTTTCTTT
>-|TRBV5-1|TRBJ1-2|-|15
CASSRGSNRKEGYTF
TGCGCCAGCAGCCGGGGGTCGAACCGGAAGGAGGGCTACACCTTC
>TRBD2|TRBV28|TRBJ2-1|-|16
CASSRTSGGAYNEQFF
TGTGCCAGCAGTCGGACTAGCGGGGGGGCCTACAATGAGCAGTTCTTC